The 15 T cell receptor beta chains given below trace back to one sample, sequenced in a study of naive and memory T cell subsets. Two oligonucleotides, mixed equimolar, formed the beta constant-region primer covering TRBC1 and TRBC2. The ligated cDNA underwent four PCR rounds using SP2 and nested alpha and beta constant-region primers. TCRdb re-called the UMI-ligation and nested PCR reads through MiXCR, storing one row per CDR3 protein. The data contain 15,000 to 20,000 distinct CDR3 sequences, 8.7% of them seen just once; the ten biggest clones take up under 30%. Specimen: central memory CD8+ T cells from blood. These receptors originate from a human donor in good health.

This clonotype occurred a few times. The chain combines TRBV3-1 with TRBJ2-1; D tentatively fits TRBD1 or TRBD2 (6 bases each). Per the germline V gene, CDR1 is LGHDT and CDR2 is YNNKEL (reference sequence). The CDR3 is made up of 14 amino acids. Trimming pared 8 bases from V and 3 bases from J, leaving 14 bases between. CDR3: CASGRGVVYNEQFF. The CDR3 DNA is TGTGCCAGCGGAAGGGGGGTCGTCTACAATGAGCAGTTCTTC.

This clonotype has only a few counts. The J gene is TRBJ1-4, the V gene TRBV7-9; no clear D. This CDR3 spans 13 amino acids. V was clipped by 2 bases and J by 5 bases, with 6 bases between them. The germline gives CDR1 SEHNR, CDR2 FQNEAQ (reference sequence). CDR3 sequence: CASSLYSNEKLFF. The CDR3 DNA reads TGTGCCAGCAGCTTATACAGCAATGAAAAACTGTTTTTT. Together with reference TRBV7-9 and TRBJ1-4, the CDR3 gives the full variable domain: DTGVSQNPRHKITKRGQNVTFRCDPISEHNRLYWYRQTLGQGPEFLTYFQNEAQLEKSRLLSDRFSAERPKGSFSTLEIQRTEQGDSAMYLCASSLYSNEKLFFGSGTQLSVL.

The chain joins TRBV13 to TRBJ2-7, with TRBD2 as a possible D gene (6 bases). V was pared by 5 bases and J by 2 bases, with 19 bases between. This CDR3 is built from 16 residues. Germline V gene data show CDR1 as PRHDT and CDR2 as FYEKMQ (reference sequence). CDR3 sequence (DNA): TGTGCCAGCAGCGCACGGGGTGCGGGAAGTGCCTACGAGCAGTACTTC. Residues: CASSARGAGSAYEQYF.

This clonotype was found a few times. The V gene is TRBV6-1, the J gene TRBJ2-5; 9 bases agree with TRBD2. V dropped 4 bases and J dropped 0; count of bases not matched to a gene: 3. The germline CDR1 and CDR2 sequences are MNHNS and SASEGT. This CDR3 region has 15 residues. CDR3 DNA: TGTGCCAGCAGTGTGACTAGCGGTAACCAAGAGACCCAGTACTTC. Translation: CASSVTSGNQETQYF.

CDR3 sequence: CASSIGSGDTQYF. The CDR3 DNA reads TGTGCCAGTAGTATTGGGTCCGGCGATACGCAGTATTTT. The V gene is TRBV19, the J gene TRBJ2-3; D is uncertain. Trimming removed 3 bases from V and 6 bases from J, with 10 bases in between. Germline V gene lookup returns CDR1 LNHDA and CDR2 SQIVND (reference sequence). This CDR3 is built from 13 residues.

The chain recombines TRBV6-2 or TRBV6-3 with TRBJ2-1; D remains unclear. The CDR3 length is 13 residues. V was cut by 7 bases and J by 0 bases, with 7 bases left in between. Per the germline V gene, CDR1 is MNHEY and CDR2 is SVGEGT. The chain's CDR3 is CASTVSSYNEQFF. In nucleotides, the CDR3 is TGTGCCAGCACCGTCAGCTCCTACAATGAGCAGTTCTTC.

The chain uses TRBV12-3 or TRBV12-4 and TRBJ1-1; the D gene is possibly TRBD1 (5 bases). The ends were cut back, 4 bases at V and 2 bases at J, with 23 bases in the middle. The CDR3 loop spans 18 amino acids. The CDR3 DNA reads as TGTGCCAGCAGTTCTTCCTTAACCTTCACAGGAATAAACACTGAAGCTTTCTTT. This translates into CASSSSLTFTGINTEAFF.

The J gene is TRBJ2-7, the V gene TRBV7-9; D is ambiguous. The CDR3 is made up of 12 amino acids. From germline, CDR1 is SEHNR and CDR2 FQNEAQ (reference sequence). The germline V and J ends were trimmed by 1 base and 4 bases, with 5 bases remaining between them. The CDR3 sequence: CASSLVWYEQYF. CDR3 DNA sequence: TGTGCCAGCAGCTTAGTATGGTACGAGCAGTACTTC.

This clonotype was counted many times. The chain combines TRBV20-1 with TRBJ2-7, with D uncertain. The CDR3 length is 12 residues. V lost 5 bases, J lost 6 bases, and 14 bases lay in between. The germline gives CDR1 DFQATT, CDR2 SNEGSKA (reference sequence). CDR3 bases: TGCAGTGCTTCCATAAGGGTCACCGAGCAGTACTTC. Translated: CSASIRVTEQYF.

By share of the sample, this clonotype is medium-sized. This chain connects TRBV20-1 to TRBJ1-5; no definite D call. Per germline, CDR1 DFQATT and CDR2 SNEGSKA (reference sequence). Between the trimmed V and J ends, which lost 0 bases and 5 bases, there was a span of 11 bases. The CDR3 sequence is 14 residues long. Here the CDR3 reads CSARDLSEHQPQHF. CDR3 DNA sequence: TGCAGTGCTAGAGATCTGTCTGAGCATCAGCCCCAGCATTTT.

The chain uses TRBV4-3 and TRBJ2-7; perhaps TRBD2 as D (5 bases). The CDR3 is 16 residues long. Germline CDR1 reads LGHNA; CDR2 reads YSLEER. The ends were cut back, 0 bases at V and 2 bases at J, with 14 bases in the middle. CDR3 loop: CASSQDRLNRPYEQYF. Here the CDR3 DNA reads TGCGCCAGCAGCCAAGATAGACTAAATCGTCCCTACGAGCAGTACTTC.

V usage is TRBV9 and J usage is TRBJ2-1; 12 nucleotides agree with TRBD2. The CDR3 has 16 amino acids. The V segment lost 1 base and the J segment 4 bases; nucleotides outside the gene matches: 3. Germline V lookup: CDR1 SGDLS, CDR2 YYNGEE. CDR3 residues: CASSVSGTSGYNEQFF. In DNA, the CDR3 is TGTGCCAGCAGCGTATCCGGGACTAGCGGGTACAATGAGCAGTTCTTC.

This clonotype was observed many times. CDR3 DNA sequence: TGTGCCAGCAGTTTCAGTTTCGAAGGGTCCGGGGAGCTGTTTTTT. As protein: CASSFSFEGSGELFF. The genes are TRBV28 and TRBJ2-2; D is uncertain. V gave up 3 bases and J gave up 6 bases, with 14 bases separating them. This CDR3 spans 15 amino acids. The germline V gene encodes CDR1 MDHEN and CDR2 SYDVKM.

J is TRBJ2-5 and V is TRBV29-1; 9 nucleotides match TRBD1. The CDR3 is made up of 13 amino acids. Looked up from germline, CDR1 is SQVTM and CDR2 is ANQGSEA. V shed 4 bases and J 5 bases; nucleotides not matched to a gene: 5. The DNA of the CDR3 is TGCAGCGTTGGGACAGGGGTCGCGGAGACCCAGTACTTC. It codes for CSVGTGVAETQYF.

This clonotype is labeled medium-sized (0.01 to 0.1%). The chain carries TRBV6-1 and TRBJ2-3; 11 bases align to TRBD2. The germline CDR1 and CDR2 sequences are MNHNS and SASEGT. Losses at the gene ends were 3 bases for V and 4 bases for J; bases not matched to a gene: 3. The CDR3 has 15 residues. The CDR3 sequence: CASSDGTSGSDTQYF. Here the CDR3 DNA reads TGTGCCAGCAGTGACGGGACTAGCGGATCAGATACGCAGTATTTT.